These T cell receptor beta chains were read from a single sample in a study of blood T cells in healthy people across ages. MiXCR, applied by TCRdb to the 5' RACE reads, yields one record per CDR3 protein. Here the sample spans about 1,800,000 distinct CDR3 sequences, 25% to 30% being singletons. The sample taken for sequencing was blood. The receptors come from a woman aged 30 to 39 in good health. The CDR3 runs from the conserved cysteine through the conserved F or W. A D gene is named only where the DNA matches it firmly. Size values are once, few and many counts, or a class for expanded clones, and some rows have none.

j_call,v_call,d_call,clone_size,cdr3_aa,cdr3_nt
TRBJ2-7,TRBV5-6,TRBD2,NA,CASSFRSGRGYEQYF,TGTGCCAGCAGCTTCCGTAGCGGGAGAGGCTACGAGCAGTACTTC
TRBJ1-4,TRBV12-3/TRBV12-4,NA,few,CASSLSYYGEKLFF,TGTGCCAGCAGTTTATCCTATTACGGGGAAAAACTGTTTTTT
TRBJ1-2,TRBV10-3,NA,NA,CAISSSGAGGYTF,NA
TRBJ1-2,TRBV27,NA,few,CASAPFGGYGYTF,TGTGCCAGCGCCCCCTTTGGGGGGTATGGCTACACCTTC
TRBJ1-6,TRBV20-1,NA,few,CSATPRGGNSPLHF,TGCAGTGCTACTCCTAGGGGGGGTAATTCACCCCTCCACTTT
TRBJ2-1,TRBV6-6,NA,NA,CASSSVRYNEQFF,TGTGCCAGCAGTTCCGTCCGGTACAATGAGCAGTTCTTC
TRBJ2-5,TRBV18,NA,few,CASSPILGGETQYF,TGTGCCAGCTCACCCATACTAGGTGGAGAGACCCAGTACTTC
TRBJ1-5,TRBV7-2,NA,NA,CASSPDPIQPQHF,TGTGCCAGCAGCCCGGATCCAATTCAGCCCCAGCATTTT
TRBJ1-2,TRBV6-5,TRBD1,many,CASGTGTGLNGYTF,TGTGCCAGCGGAACCGGGACAGGATTAAATGGCTACACCTTC
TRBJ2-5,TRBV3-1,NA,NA,CASSQGAEETQYF,TGTGCCAGCAGCCAAGGGGCCGAAGAGACCCAGTACTTC
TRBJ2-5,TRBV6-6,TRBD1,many,CASSYRDRGETQYF,TGTGCCAGCAGTTACCGGGACAGGGGGGAGACCCAGTACTTC
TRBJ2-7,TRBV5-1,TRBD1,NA,CASSLEEGAGREQYF,TGCGCCAGCAGCTTGGAAGAGGGGGCCGGTCGGGAGCAGTACTTC
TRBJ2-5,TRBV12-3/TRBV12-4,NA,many,CASSLGQEKTQYF,TGTGCCAGCAGTTTGGGCCAGGAGAAAACCCAGTACTTC
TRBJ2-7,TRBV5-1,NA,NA,CASTGRGILDEQYF,TGCGCCAGCACCGGTAGAGGAATCTTGGATGAGCAGTACTTC
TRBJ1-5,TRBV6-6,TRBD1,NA,CASSPGTGGDNQPQHF,TGTGCCAGCAGTCCCGGGACAGGGGGAGACAATCAGCCCCAGCATTTT
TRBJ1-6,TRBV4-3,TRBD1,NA,CASGPDRGRGSPLHF,TGCGCCAGCGGCCCGGACAGGGGGCGGGGATCACCCCTCCACTTT
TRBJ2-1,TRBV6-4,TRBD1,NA,CAGRQDRGDLGEQFF,TGTGCCGGCAGACAGGACAGGGGAGACTTGGGTGAGCAGTTCTTC
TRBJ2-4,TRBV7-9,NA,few,CASSLARNIQYF,TGTGCCAGCAGCTTGGCACGAAACATTCAGTACTTC
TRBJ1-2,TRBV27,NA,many,CASSPTPRGGYTF,TGTGCCAGCAGTCCGACCCCCAGGGGAGGCTACACCTTC
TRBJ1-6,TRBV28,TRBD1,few,CASSSQGVGRDSPLHF,TGTGCCAGCAGTTCGCAGGGGGTTGGACGGGATTCACCCCTCCACTTT
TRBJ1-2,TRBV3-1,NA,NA,CASSQEQGTDGYTF,TGTGCCAGCAGCCAAGAACAGGGTACGGATGGCTACACCTTC
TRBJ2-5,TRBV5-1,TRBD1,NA,CASSWGQGQFTQYF,TGCGCCAGCAGCTGGGGACAGGGGCAGTTTACCCAGTACTTC
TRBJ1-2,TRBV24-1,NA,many,CATSDPDSYYGYTF,TGTGCCACCAGTGACCCAGACAGTTACTATGGCTACACCTTC
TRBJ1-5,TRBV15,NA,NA,CATSRDSGAGSQTQHF,TGTGCCACCAGCAGAGATAGCGGGGCGGGGTCGCAGACCCAGCATTTT
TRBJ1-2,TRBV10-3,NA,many,CAIRDERGPNYGYTF,TGTGCCATCAGGGATGAACGGGGCCCTAACTATGGCTACACCTTC
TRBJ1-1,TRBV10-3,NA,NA,CAISDGGTEAFF,TGTGCCATCAGTGATGGTGGCACTGAAGCTTTCTTT
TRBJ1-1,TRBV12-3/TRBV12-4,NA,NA,CARRSPAGVTEAFF,TGTGCCCGCAGGTCCCCCGCAGGGGTCACTGAAGCTTTCTTT
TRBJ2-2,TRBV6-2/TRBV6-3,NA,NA,CASSQGAVTGELFF,TGTGCCAGCAGCCAGGGCGCGGTCACCGGGGAGCTGTTTTTT
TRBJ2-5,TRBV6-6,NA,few,CASSWLETQYF,TGTGCCAGCAGTTGGTTAGAGACCCAGTACTTC
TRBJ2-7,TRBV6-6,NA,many,CASRAEISGEQYF,TGTGCCAGCAGGGCAGAGATTTCGGGCGAGCAGTACTTC
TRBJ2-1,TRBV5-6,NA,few,CASSSYRGEQFF,TGTGCCAGCAGCTCTTATCGGGGTGAGCAGTTCTTC
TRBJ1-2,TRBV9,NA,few,CAGSPTWGALNYGYTF,TGTGCCGGCAGCCCGACCTGGGGGGCGTTAAACTATGGCTACACCTTC
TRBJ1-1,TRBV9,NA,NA,CASSPRGRLNTEAFF,TGTGCCAGCAGCCCAAGAGGCAGACTGAACACTGAAGCTTTCTTT
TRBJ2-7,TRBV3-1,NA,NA,CASSQARYEQYF,TGTGCCAGCAGCCAAGCACGCTACGAGCAGTACTTC
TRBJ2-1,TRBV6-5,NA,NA,CASSSEGPQFF,TGTGCCAGCAGTTCAGAGGGTCCGCAGTTCTTC
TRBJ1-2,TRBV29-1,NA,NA,CSVAETGIRDYTF,TGCAGCGTTGCCGAGACCGGGATTAGGGACTACACCTTC
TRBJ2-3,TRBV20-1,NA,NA,CSAPLWDKGTDTQYF,TGCAGTGCCCCCCTCTGGGACAAAGGCACAGATACGCAGTATTTT
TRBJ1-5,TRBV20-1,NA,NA,CSASRNNQPQHF,TGCAGTGCCTCTCGAAACAATCAGCCCCAGCATTTT
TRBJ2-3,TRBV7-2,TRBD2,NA,CASSLGGPGRNTQYF,TGTGCCAGCAGCTTAGGCGGTCCCGGGAGGAATACGCAGTATTTT
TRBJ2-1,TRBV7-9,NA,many,CASSLESGDEQFF,TGTGCCAGCAGCTTAGAATCCGGGGATGAGCAGTTCTTC
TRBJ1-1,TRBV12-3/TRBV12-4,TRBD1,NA,CASRGGTGKYTEAFF,TGTGCCAGCAGGGGGGGGACAGGGAAGTACACTGAAGCTTTCTTT
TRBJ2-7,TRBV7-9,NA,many,CASTSGAVIYEQYF,TGTGCCAGCACCTCAGGGGCAGTTATCTACGAGCAGTACTTC
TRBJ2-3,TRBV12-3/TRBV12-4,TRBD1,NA,CASSQGAGRTDTQYF,TGTGCCAGCAGTCAGGGGGCAGGCCGCACAGATACGCAATATTTT